Below, 19 T cell receptor beta chains from the same sample are listed, as sequenced in a study of blood T cell repertoires in COVID-19. Sequencing was performed with immunoSEQ multiplex PCR; in TCRdb, only in-frame clones are kept and a portion is missing. This table has about 68,000 clones, more than 75% appearing once. Sequenced input: peripheral blood. The receptors shown here come from a woman aged 55-75 years with acute or convalescent COVID-19.

This sequence joins TRBV4-2 and TRBJ2-3, with 9 nucleotides matching TRBD2. Germline loops: CDR1 LGHNA, CDR2 YNFKEQ. V lost 4 bases to trimming and J lost 3 bases; unmatched junction nucleotides: 11. CDR3 length: 17 amino acids. DNA for the CDR3: TGTGCCAGCAGCCCCTGGGGCGCGGGGGGGCTGACAGATACGCAGTATTTT. This sequence encodes CASSPWGAGGLTDTQYF.

The rearrangement links TRBV12-5 to TRBJ2-5, with a weak D call TRBD2 (7 bases). The germline CDR1 and CDR2 sequences are LGHNT and FRNRAP. The CDR3 spans 16 residues. The ends were cut back, 3 bases at V and 5 bases at J, with 19 bases in the middle. DNA of the CDR3: TGTGCTAGTGGTTTCCCCGGGGGAGGGGGGCTGGAGACCCAGTACTTC. Its protein product is CASGFPGGGGLETQYF. The variable domain in full, with the rest retrieved from reference TRBV12-5 and TRBJ2-5, is DARVTQTPRHKVTEMGQEVTMRCQPILGHNTVFWYRQTMMQGLELLAYFRNRAPLDDSGMPKDRFSAEMPDATLATLKIQPSEPRDSAVYFCASGFPGGGGLETQYFGPGTRLLVL.

The J gene is TRBJ2-5, the V gene TRBV2, with 9 bases identical to TRBD2. CDR3 size: 15 residues. Germline V CDR1 and CDR2: SNHLY, FYNNEI. The ends lost 5 bases at V and 1 base at J; junction bases unmatched: 5. DNA of the CDR3: TGTGCCAGCAGTCGGGCTAGCGGGGCCCAAGAGACCCAGTACTTC. As protein: CASSRASGAQETQYF.

On this clone itself: The identical CDR3 is also encoded by other nucleotide sequences in the sample. The chain carries TRBV5-1 and TRBJ1-1; no clear D. There are 14 residues in the CDR3. CDR1 SGHRS and CDR2 YFSETQ come from the germline V gene. Trimming took 4 bases from V and 2 from J, leaving 12 bases between them. The DNA for the CDR3 is TGCGCCAGCAGCCCCACCGGACTTAACACTGAAGCTTTCTTT. Protein product: CASSPTGLNTEAFF. Supplemented by reference TRBV5-1 and TRBJ1-1, the full variable domain reads KAGVTQTPRYLIKTRGQQVTLSCSPISGHRSVSWYQQTPGQGLQFLFEYFSETQRNKGNFPGRFSGRQFSNSRSEMNVSTLELGDSALYLCASSPTGLNTEAFFGQGTRLTVV.

The table lists this clone with a few counts. The chain is built from TRBV7-6 and TRBJ2-7, with D perhaps matching TRBD2 (7 bases). Germline CDR1 and CDR2: SGHVS and FNYEAQ. Trimming cost V 1 base and J 3 bases, with 10 bases left between them. This CDR3 has 14 residues. The CDR3 DNA sequence: TGTGCCAGCAGCTTAGGGGGGGGCGGCTACGAGCAGTACTTC. Protein sequence: CASSLGGGGYEQYF.

The rearrangement links TRBV19 to TRBJ2-3, with 12 positions matching TRBD2. Losses at the gene ends were 6 bases for V and 3 bases for J; bases not matched to a gene: 10. The CDR3 contains 17 residues. Germline V gene sequence: CDR1 LNHDA, CDR2 SQIVND (reference sequence). In nucleotides, the CDR3 is TGTGCCAGTAGGAGCCGCGAACTAGCGGGGGGAACAGATACGCAGTATTTT. Protein: CASRSRELAGGTDTQYF.

V gene TRBV5-1 combines with J gene TRBJ2-3; 12 positions match TRBD2. J gave up 0 bases and V 7 bases, and 6 bases lay outside the gene matches. This CDR3 is built from 16 residues. Germline V CDR1 and CDR2: SGHRS, YFSETQ. As DNA, the CDR3 is TGCGCCAGCGCCATAGGACTAGCGGGGAGCACAGATACGCAGTATTTT. Its translation: CASAIGLAGSTDTQYF.

This sequence joins TRBV5-6 and TRBJ2-4, with TRBD1 identical over 7 bases. This CDR3 spans 19 amino acids. CDR1 is SGHDT and CDR2 is YYEEEE in the germline V gene. The junction had 20 bases not matched to a gene; V was cut back by 7 bases and J by 1 base. CDR3 bases: TGTGCCAGCCATAAAGGGACAGCCTTATCTCGTTTGGCCAAAAACATTCAGTACTTC. It specifies CASHKGTALSRLAKNIQYF.

The sample holds a few counts of this clone. The chain is built from TRBV3-1 (or the pseudogene TRBV3-2) and TRBJ1-4; D unclear. V was clipped by 5 bases and J by 5 bases, with 6 bases between them. Looked up from germline, CDR1 is LGHDT and CDR2 is YNNKEL (reference sequence). CDR3 length: 12 residues. CDR3 loop: CASSSENEKLFF. The CDR3 bases are TGTGCCAGCAGCTCGGAGAATGAAAAACTGTTTTTT.

This chain connects TRBV19 to TRBJ2-1; 13 bases agree with TRBD2. The CDR3 runs 15 residues. V was clipped by 5 bases and J by 6 bases; unmatched bases: 4. Germline V gene lookup returns CDR1 LNHDA and CDR2 SQIVND (reference sequence). The CDR3 region is CASSRLAGGLNEQFF. CDR3 in DNA: TGTGCCAGTAGTCGACTAGCGGGGGGACTCAATGAGCAGTTCTTC.

The chain uses TRBV6-1 and TRBJ1-6; D gene uncertain. Germline loops: CDR1 MNHNS, CDR2 SASEGT. The CDR3 runs 12 residues. Trimming left V 1 base short and J 13 bases short, with 8 bases between. The CDR3 DNA follows: TGTGCCAGCAGTGAAGTTCCGAGGCCCCTCCACTTT. It specifies CASSEVPRPLHF.

With respect to this clone: Sequence at one end of the junction differs from germline and may be a read error. The chain couples TRBV11-2 to TRBJ1-2; 12 nucleotides agree with TRBD1. The CDR3 length is 14 residues. CDR1 and CDR2 (germline): SGHAT, FQNNGV. The CDR3 bases are TGTGCCAGCAGCTCGGTCCCGGGACAGGGGGCGACGGACTTC. This translates into CASSSVPGQGATDF.

This clone showed up just once. The chain links TRBV30 to TRBJ2-7; 7 nucleotides line up with TRBD1. Germline lookup yields CDR1 GTSNPN and CDR2 SVGIG (reference sequence). Losses at the gene ends were 5 bases for V and 3 bases for J; bases not matched to a gene: 1. This CDR3 has 11 amino acids. CDR3 amino acids: CAWDRVYEQYF. DNA of the CDR3: TGTGCCTGGGACAGGGTCTACGAGCAGTACTTC.

The chain employs TRBV11-2 and TRBJ2-4; a possible D gene is TRBD2 (6 bases). CDR1 and CDR2 (germline): SGHAT, FQNNGV. V gave up 0 bases and J gave up 13 bases, with 13 bases separating them. This CDR3 has 13 residues. The CDR3 sequence is CASSLEFGLPQYF. CDR3 coding DNA: TGTGCCAGCAGCTTAGAGTTCGGACTACCCCAGTACTTC. Full variable domain (remainder filled in from reference TRBV11-2 and TRBJ2-4): EAGVAQSPRYKIIEKRQSVAFWCNPISGHATLYWYQQILGQGPKLLIQFQNNGVVDDSQLPKDRFSAERLKGVDSTLKIQPAKLEDSAVYLCASSLEFGLPQYFGAGTRLSVL.

The chain joins TRBV6-1 to TRBJ2-3; TRBD2 is a possible D gene (5 bases). V was cut by 2 bases and J by 2 bases, with 14 bases left in between. The CDR3 runs to 16 residues. Per germline, CDR1 MNHNS and CDR2 SASEGT. CDR3 amino acids: CASSERRAWVTDTQYF. The CDR3 DNA sequence: TGTGCCAGCAGTGAACGGCGGGCATGGGTCACAGATACGCAGTATTTT.

This chain links TRBV6-1 with TRBJ2-7; 10 nucleotides match TRBD1. CDR3 length equals 15 residues. V lost 2 bases, J lost 6 bases, and 7 bases stayed unmatched. Per the germline V gene, CDR1 is MNHNS and CDR2 is SASEGT. The CDR3 bases are TGTGCCAGCAGTGAATGGGGGACAGGGGTCCCCGAGCAGTACTTC. As protein: CASSEWGTGVPEQYF.

This chain links TRBV29-1 with TRBJ1-2, with D possibly matching TRBD1 (6 bases). The CDR3 is 13 amino acids. In germline, CDR1 is SQVTM, CDR2 ANQGSEA. Trimming cost V 4 bases and J 2 bases, with 11 bases left between them. The CDR3, as DNA: TGCAGCGTTGGGGGGGGCGGCAACTATGGCTACACCTTC. Amino acids: CSVGGGGNYGYTF.

CDR3 residues: CASSLVAGDDEQFF. The CDR3 DNA follows: TGTGCCAGCAGCTTAGTCGCAGGGGATGATGAGCAGTTCTTC. The V call is TRBV11-2, the J call TRBJ2-1; D perhaps matches TRBD1 (6 bases). CDR1 and CDR2 from the germline V gene are SGHAT and FQNNGV. V was pared by 1 base and J by 8 bases, with 12 bases between. This CDR3 is built from 14 residues. Variable domain in full (rest from reference TRBV11-2 and TRBJ2-1): EAGVAQSPRYKIIEKRQSVAFWCNPISGHATLYWYQQILGQGPKLLIQFQNNGVVDDSQLPKDRFSAERLKGVDSTLKIQPAKLEDSAVYLCASSLVAGDDEQFFGPGTRLTVL.

The chain is built from TRBV18 and TRBJ2-2; 8 nucleotides agree with TRBD1. Unmatched junction bases numbered 8, after V lost 2 bases and J lost 3 bases. CDR1 is KGHSH and CDR2 is LQKENI in the germline V gene. This CDR3 contains 17 residues. The CDR3: CASSPIPAGGYTGELFF. CDR3 sequence (DNA): TGTGCCAGCTCACCAATTCCCGCAGGGGGCTACACCGGGGAGCTGTTTTTT.